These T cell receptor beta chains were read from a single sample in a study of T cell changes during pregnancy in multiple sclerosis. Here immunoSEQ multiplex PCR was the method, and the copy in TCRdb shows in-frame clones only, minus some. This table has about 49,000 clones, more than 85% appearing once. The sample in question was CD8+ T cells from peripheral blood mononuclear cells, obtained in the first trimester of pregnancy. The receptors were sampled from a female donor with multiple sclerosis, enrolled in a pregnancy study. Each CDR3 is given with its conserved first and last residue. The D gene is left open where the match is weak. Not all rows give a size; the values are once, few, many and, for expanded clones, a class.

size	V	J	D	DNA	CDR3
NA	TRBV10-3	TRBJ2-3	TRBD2	TGTGCCATCAGTGAGTCCCAGCGGGAGGGGGCAGATACGCAGTATTTT	CAISESQREGADTQYF
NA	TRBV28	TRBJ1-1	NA	TGTGCCAGCAGTTTTCGTGGGCTGAACACTGAAGCTTTCTTT	CASSFRGLNTEAFF
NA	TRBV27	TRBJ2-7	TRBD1	TGTGCCAGCCACCCAAGCGGACAGGGTACACACGAGCAGTACTTC	CASHPSGQGTHEQYF
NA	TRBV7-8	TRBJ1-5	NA	TGTGCCAGCAGCCCCCGCCAGGGCCCTAATCAGCCCCAGCATTTT	CASSPRQGPNQPQHF
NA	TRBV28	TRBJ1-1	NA	TGTGCCAGCAGTTACGACAGGATGAACACTGAAGCTTTCTTT	CASSYDRMNTEAFF
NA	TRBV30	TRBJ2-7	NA	TGTGCCTGGAGTCCGGGACTCTACTACGAGCAGTACTTC	CAWSPGLYYEQYF
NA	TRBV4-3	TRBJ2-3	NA	TGCGCCAGCAGCCCCTCACCGGGCCTCCGGGGGACAGATACGCAGTATTTT	CASSPSPGLRGTDTQYF
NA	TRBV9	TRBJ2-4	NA	TGTGCCAGCAGCGGGACACTTTCCTTAGCCAAAAACATTCAGTACTTC	CASSGTLSLAKNIQYF
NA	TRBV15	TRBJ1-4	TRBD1	TGTGCCACCAACCCGACAGGGACTGACGAAAAACTGTTTTTT	CATNPTGTDEKLFF
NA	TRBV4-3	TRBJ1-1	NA	TGCGCCAGCAGCTCAAGGGGGGGGCTGAACACTGAAGCTTTCTTT	CASSSRGGLNTEAFF
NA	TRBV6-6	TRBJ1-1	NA	TGTGCCAGCAGCCTACCAAAGGACGGGAGGAACACTGAAGCTTTCTTT	CASSLPKDGRNTEAFF
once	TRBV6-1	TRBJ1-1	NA	TGTGCCAGCAGTGAAAGGGGAGGATTTAAGGGGACTGAAGCTTTCTTT	CASSERGGFKGTEAFF
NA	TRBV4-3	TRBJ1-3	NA	TGCGCCAGCAGCCAACTGACAGTAACCGGCTCTGGAAACACCATATATTTT	CASSQLTVTGSGNTIYF
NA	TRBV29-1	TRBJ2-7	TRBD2	TGCAGCGTTGAGGGCGGGGGACGTAACTACGAGCAGTACTTC	CSVEGGGRNYEQYF
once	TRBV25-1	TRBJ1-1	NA	TGTGCCAGCAGTCCCGGGGGGGCAGGGGAAGCTTTCTTT	CASSPGGAGEAFF
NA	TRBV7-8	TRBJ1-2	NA	TGTGCCAGCAGCTTAGCCACACGGAGCGACTATGGCTACACCTTC	CASSLATRSDYGYTF
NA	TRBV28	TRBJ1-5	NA	TGTGCCAGCAGCCGAGGGAATCAGCCCCAGCATTTT	CASSRGNQPQHF
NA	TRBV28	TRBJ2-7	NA	TGTGCCAGCAGTTTTACTAGCAGTTCCTACGAGCAGTACTTC	CASSFTSSSYEQYF